The clone carrying this TCR beta chain was counted a few times. Its antigen is not known. This entry belongs to a study of Ad26.COV2.S vaccination and SARS-CoV-2 variants. In the study overall: Participants got Ad26.COV2.S intramuscularly, once or twice 56 days apart.

Treatment in this sample: about 20 received Ad26.COV2.S at low or high dose, single or two shots; roughly five received placebo; per-sample allocation not given. Collection of samples fell on day 63 after the first vaccine or placebo injection. Whoever gave the sample was an adult aged 18-55 years in Boston. Assay: immunoSEQ multiplex PCR; the TCRdb copy retains only in-frame clones and omits some. This table holds 350,000 to 450,000 clones, around nine tenths found once. Study-wide points: Total responses of T cells may have been underestimated by the analyses of TCR breadth and depth.

The source was peripheral blood, collected in a trial of Ad26.COV2.S vaccine versus placebo. This receptor was obtained from a person aged 18-60 years who received the Ad26.COV2.S COVID-19 vaccine or a placebo.

The CDR3 nucleotides are TGTGCCAGTAGTCGCAAGGACGGGTATGGCTACACCTTC. As protein: CASSRKDGYGYTF. The gene calls are TRBV19 and TRBJ1-2; D remains unclear. CDR1 is LNHDA and CDR2 is SQIVND in the germline V gene (reference sequence). The CDR3 is made up of 13 amino acids. V was shortened by 5 bases and J by 5 bases, with 12 bases between the two germline ends. The full variable domain, in which reference TRBV19 and TRBJ1-2 provide the parts outside the CDR3, is DGGITQSPKYLFRKEGQNVTLSCEQNLNHDAMYWYRQDPGQGLRLIYYSQIVNDFQKGDIAEGYSVSREKKESFPLTVTSAQKNPTAFYLCASSRKDGYGYTFGSGTRLTVV.